These 28 T cell receptor beta chains came from one sample sequenced in a study of blood T cell repertoires in COVID-19. Profiling relied on immunoSEQ multiplex PCR, and the TCRdb table lists in-frame clones only, not all of them. The sample yields 140,000 to 150,000 clones, 80% seen once. The sample consisted of peripheral blood. The source is a man aged 60 to 75 with active or convalescent COVID-19.

The chain uses TRBV10-3 and TRBJ1-2; 8 nucleotides agree with TRBD1. CDR3 length equals 17 residues. V was pared by 3 bases and J by 3 bases, with 12 bases of the junction left unmatched. Germline V gives CDR1 ENHRY, CDR2 SYGVKD. The CDR3 bases are TGTGCCATCAGTGACCCGACAGGGGCGGCAGGAGACTATGGCTACACCTTC. Encoded protein: CAISDPTGAAGDYGYTF.

This clone showed up just once. CDR3 protein: CSASGTGTGKEGYTF. CDR3 DNA sequence: TGCAGTGCTAGTGGGACCGGGACAGGGAAGGAGGGCTACACCTTC. The rearrangement uses TRBV20-1 and TRBJ1-2, with 9 bases fitting TRBD1. J was trimmed by 8 bases and V by 3 bases; bases with no gene match: 13. The CDR3 has 15 residues. The V gene's germline CDR1 is DFQATT and CDR2 SNEGSKA (reference sequence).

The chain combines TRBV6-5 with TRBJ1-5, with 8 nucleotides matching TRBD1. J was trimmed by 4 bases and V by 8 bases; bases with no gene match: 4. CDR1 is MNHEY, CDR2 SVGAGI, per germline. CDR3 length: 13 residues. CDR3 in amino acids: CASDDRGNQPQHF. For the CDR3, the DNA is TGTGCCAGCGATGACAGGGGAAATCAGCCCCAGCATTTT.

The chain combines TRBV2 with TRBJ2-3; tentative D call: TRBD2 (6 bases). CDR1 SNHLY and CDR2 FYNNEI come from the germline V gene. Trimming pared 6 bases from V and 3 bases from J, leaving 10 bases between. This CDR3 spans 13 amino acids. The CDR3 sequence: CASRASVTDTQYF. CDR3 nucleotide sequence: TGTGCCAGCAGAGCTAGCGTAACAGATACGCAGTATTTT.

This chain uses TRBV11-2 with TRBJ2-2, with 10 bases identical to TRBD2. This CDR3 comprises 16 residues. Germline V gene data show CDR1 as SGHAT and CDR2 as FQNNGV. V dropped 5 bases and J dropped 4; count of bases not matched to a gene: 7. In DNA, the CDR3 is TGTGCCAGCAGCCGCCGGACTAGCGGAGCCACCGGGGAGCTGTTTTTT. It is translated as CASSRRTSGATGELFF.

The genes are TRBV5-4 and TRBJ2-7; 8 bases are shared with TRBD1. This CDR3 contains 16 residues. The V and J ends lost 4 bases and 3 bases, in that order; junction bases with no gene match: 12. From germline, CDR1 is SGHNT and CDR2 YYREEE (reference sequence). CDR3 residues: CASSPPTGTGNYEQYF. The CDR3 DNA is TGTGCCAGCAGCCCACCGACCGGGACAGGAAACTACGAGCAGTACTTC.

A few counts support this clone. The V call is TRBV7-2, the J call TRBJ2-2; D is perhaps TRBD2 (6 bases). This CDR3 contains 15 residues. Germline V gene sequence: CDR1 SGHTA, CDR2 FQGNSA. V gave up 5 bases and J gave up 5 bases, with 15 bases separating them. This CDR3 is CASSPGRGATGELFF. CDR3 nucleotide sequence: TGTGCCAGCAGCCCCGGGAGAGGAGCGACCGGGGAGCTGTTTTTT.

The chain recombines TRBV9 with TRBJ2-7, with TRBD2 matching over 9 bases. This CDR3 is built from 18 residues. With V trimmed by 3 bases and J by 0 bases, 13 bases remained unmatched. The V gene's germline CDR1 is SGDLS and CDR2 YYNGEE. CDR3 amino acids: CASSDSPTSGPYSYEQYF. CDR3 nucleotide sequence: TGTGCCAGCAGCGACAGTCCTACTAGCGGGCCCTACTCCTACGAGCAGTACTTC.

CDR3 loop: CASSMAVRDEQYF. The CDR3 DNA follows: TGTGCCAGCAGTATGGCGGTTCGGGACGAGCAGTACTTC. The chain employs TRBV6-2 or TRBV6-3 and TRBJ2-7; D is unclear. CDR3 length equals 13 residues. CDR1 and CDR2 from the germline V gene are MNHEY and SVGEGT. Trimming pared 5 bases from V and 5 bases from J, leaving 13 bases between.

This clone was found many times. This sequence joins TRBV9 and TRBJ2-2; 9 bases align to TRBD2. Germline V gene sequence: CDR1 SGDLS, CDR2 YYNGEE. V gave up 3 bases and J gave up 4 bases; unmatched junction bases: 1. CDR3 length: 14 amino acids. The CDR3 sequence is CASSETSGTGELFF. Here the CDR3 DNA reads TGTGCCAGCAGCGAGACTAGCGGCACCGGGGAGCTGTTTTTT.

This clone has a handful of counts. The chain links TRBV11-3 to TRBJ1-6, with 7 bases that match TRBD1. V shed 0 bases and J 10 bases; nucleotides not matched to a gene: 6. The CDR3 is 15 amino acids. Germline lookup yields CDR1 SGHNT and CDR2 YENEEA. In nucleotides, the CDR3 is TGTGCCAGCAGCTTAGAAGGGACAGAGGAATCACCCCTCCACTTT. Protein: CASSLEGTEESPLHF.

The chain couples TRBV7-2 to TRBJ2-1, with TRBD1 matching 7 bases. This CDR3 region has 14 residues. Germline assignment: CDR1 SGHTA and CDR2 FQGNSA. Unmatched junction bases numbered 17, after V lost 7 bases and J lost 14 bases. CDR3 DNA: TGTGCCAGCACCCGACAGGGATCTTCTGAGTTGGAGTTCTTC. This gives the protein CASTRQGSSELEFF.

The chain uses TRBV7-8 and TRBJ2-5, with 14 bases identical to TRBD2. CDR1 and CDR2 (germline): SGHVS, FQNEAQ. J gave up 4 bases and V 5 bases, and 12 bases lay outside the gene matches. The CDR3 has 18 residues. This chain's CDR3 is CASSTSGLAGVGGETQYF. CDR3 DNA: TGTGCCAGCAGCACCTCGGGACTAGCGGGAGTGGGAGGAGAGACCCAGTACTTC.

The J gene is TRBJ1-6, the V gene TRBV30; D gene unclear. The V end lost 0 bases, the J end lost 2 bases, and 11 bases lay between the germline ends. The CDR3 contains 16 residues. CDR1 GTSNPN and CDR2 SVGIG come from the germline V gene (reference sequence). The CDR3 DNA sequence: TGTGCCTGGAGTGTAGCGGCAGGCCCCTATAATTCACCCCTCCACTTT. Protein: CAWSVAAGPYNSPLHF.

This rearrangement joins TRBV19 to TRBJ2-2; a weak D match, TRBD1 (5 bases). V was clipped by 7 bases and J by 2 bases, with 11 bases between them. Germline-derived CDR1 and CDR2 are LNHDA and SQIVND (reference sequence). This CDR3 contains 14 residues. For the CDR3, the DNA is TGTGCCAGTAATCCAGGGAAAAACACCGGGGAGCTGTTTTTT. This encodes CASNPGKNTGELFF.

The V gene is TRBV5-4, the J gene TRBJ1-2; D perhaps matches TRBD1 (5 bases). The CDR3 is 14 residues long. V was trimmed by 0 bases and J by 3 bases, leaving 9 bases between them. Germline CDR1 and CDR2: SGHNT and YYREEE (reference sequence). In DNA, the CDR3 is TGTGCCAGCAGCTTGGAAGGGGCCGACTATGGCTACACCTTC. Its translation: CASSLEGADYGYTF.

This clone appeared a single time. The V gene is TRBV2, the J gene TRBJ1-1; TRBD1 matches 7 bases. V lost 6 bases, J lost 10 bases, and 14 bases stayed unmatched. There are 14 residues in the CDR3. The germline gives CDR1 SNHLY, CDR2 FYNNEI. The CDR3 coding sequence is TGTGCCAGCAGGGATCGGTATACAGGGGATCGAGCTTTCTTT. This gives the protein CASRDRYTGDRAFF.

As for this clone: Relative to the germline gene, one junction end is altered; a read error may explain this. This rearrangement joins TRBV19 to TRBJ1-2; TRBD1 might be the D (6 bases). CDR1 and CDR2 (germline): LNHDA, SQIVND (reference sequence). The CDR3 spans 11 residues. CDR3 nucleotides: TGTGCCAGTAGTAACCGGGACAACGCCAACTTC. It is translated as CASSNRDNANF.

The rearrangement links TRBV24-1 to TRBJ1-4; unclear D gene. Trimming pared 3 bases from V and 8 bases from J, leaving 9 bases between. The germline CDR1 and CDR2 sequences are KGHDR and SFDVKD. This CDR3 comprises 13 residues. The CDR3 coding sequence is TGTGCCACCAGTGATCCAAACTCCGAAAAACTGTTTTTT. This encodes CATSDPNSEKLFF.

The chain has TRBV19 and TRBJ2-1, with D tentatively TRBD1 (6 bases). Germline V CDR1 and CDR2: LNHDA, SQIVND (reference sequence). V dropped 1 base and J dropped 8 bases, with 15 bases sitting between them. This CDR3 region has 15 residues. The DNA of the CDR3 is TGTGCCAGTAGTATAGGAGGAACAGGGAATGATGAGCAGTTCTTC. This sequence encodes CASSIGGTGNDEQFF.

The gene calls are TRBV5-4 and TRBJ2-1; 8 positions agree with TRBD1. There are 14 residues in the CDR3. V was clipped by 4 bases and J by 2 bases; unmatched bases: 2. Germline lookup yields CDR1 SGHNT and CDR2 YYREEE (reference sequence). The CDR3 loop reads CASSTGGPYNEQFF. DNA for the CDR3: TGTGCCAGCAGCACAGGGGGGCCCTACAATGAGCAGTTCTTC.

The gene calls are TRBV30 and TRBJ1-1; 7 nucleotides match TRBD1. The ends lost 4 bases at V and 1 base at J; junction bases unmatched: 3. This CDR3 is built from 13 residues. Germline assignment: CDR1 GTSNPN and CDR2 SVGIG (reference sequence). The CDR3 coding sequence is TGTGCCTGGACCGGACAGGCGAACACTGAAGCTTTCTTT. It codes for CAWTGQANTEAFF.

The chain uses TRBV20-1 and TRBJ2-5, with D unresolved. Germline CDR1 DFQATT, CDR2 SNEGSKA (reference sequence). The V gene lost 3 bases and the J gene lost 4 bases, with 9 bases spanning the gap. The CDR3 has 12 amino acids. CDR3 protein: CSASLRLETQYF. Here the CDR3 DNA reads TGCAGTGCTAGTTTGAGACTAGAGACCCAGTACTTC.

The CDR3: CAIRGGGSNWAEQYF. The CDR3 DNA is TGTGCCATCAGAGGGGGGGGGTCGAATTGGGCCGAGCAGTACTTC. V and J are TRBV10-3 and TRBJ2-7, with a possible D match to TRBD2 (7 bases). This CDR3 is built from 15 residues. Looked up from germline, CDR1 is ENHRY and CDR2 is SYGVKD. Trimming cost V 6 bases and J 6 bases, with 21 bases left between them.

This clone was seen a few times. The V and J genes are TRBV12-3 or TRBV12-4 and TRBJ2-2, with 7 bases matching TRBD2. CDR3 length: 13 amino acids. CDR3 coding DNA: TGTTGCGGAAGCGGGGCGAACACCGGGGAGCTGTTTTTT. Its translation: CCGSGANTGELFF.

The table lists this clone with a few counts. The rearrangement uses TRBV7-8 and TRBJ2-5, with TRBD2 identical over 7 bases. Germline loops: CDR1 SGHVS, CDR2 FQNEAQ. The CDR3 has 16 residues. The V segment lost 5 bases and the J segment 0 bases; nucleotides outside the gene matches: 9. For the CDR3, the DNA is TGTGCCAGCAGCACTTACAGCGGGACTAACCAAGAGACCCAGTACTTC. Encoded protein: CASSTYSGTNQETQYF.

This sequence joins TRBV6-4 and TRBJ1-4, with 9 bases fitting TRBD1. Germline V gene lookup returns CDR1 MRHNA and CDR2 SNTAGT. The CDR3 runs 13 residues. Germline trimming cut 9 bases from V and 4 bases from J; bases unmatched to any gene: 3. In nucleotides, the CDR3 is TGTGCCAGACGGACAGGGGTTAATGAAAAACTGTTTTTT. Its translation: CARRTGVNEKLFF.

A few counts support this clone. The rearrangement uses TRBV19 and TRBJ1-5; D is ambiguous. The CDR3 runs to 18 residues. V was trimmed by 5 bases and J by 0 bases, leaving 20 bases between them. Germline CDR1 reads LNHDA; CDR2 reads SQIVND (reference sequence). The CDR3 DNA reads as TGTGCCAGTAGTGTTGTCTTCAGTGCGGCGGGTAGCAATCAGCCCCAGCATTTT. Its translation is CASSVVFSAAGSNQPQHF.